This T cell receptor beta chain was identified during a study of T cell responses to AZD1222 COVID-19 vaccine. This clone has a single count. Generated by immunoSEQ multiplex PCR, the TCRdb table keeps only in-frame clones and is missing some. The sample shows some 200,000 clones, roughly 88% of them seen only once. This CDR3 contains 14 residues. Germline CDR1 SGHTA, CDR2 FQGNSA. Trimming removed 4 bases from V and 2 bases from J, with 11 bases in between. The TCR originated in an adult in good health. V gene TRBV7-2 combines with J gene TRBJ2-5, with a possible D match to TRBD2 (5 bases). Sequenced here: peripheral blood, sampled on day 0 of AZD1222 vaccination. This CDR3 reads CASSYSSSQETQYF. In nucleotides, the CDR3 is TGTGCCAGCAGCTACTCTAGCTCACAAGAGACCCAGTACTTC.